This is a list of T cell receptor beta chains from one sample in a study of T cell clonotyping in hematopoietic cell transplantation. Assay used: immunoSEQ multiplex PCR; TCRdb lists only in-frame clones, some missing. This table holds some 50,000 clones, around 84% found once. The sequencing used peripheral blood mononuclear cells, collected before stem cell transplant. The origin of the receptors is a man aged 60-69 years with myelodysplastic syndrome. Some clones in this sample may be carry-over from other donors' samples. The CDR3 runs from the conserved cysteine through the conserved F or W. The D gene is left open where the match is weak. Expanded clones get a size class; other rows say once, few or many, or leave the size out.

D	size	J	V	DNA	CDR3
-	-	TRBJ2-7	TRBV5-1	TGCGCCAGCAGCTTGGTAGGCTACGAGCAGTACTTC	CASSLVGYEQYF
-	-	TRBJ2-2	TRBV5-1	TGCGCCAGCAGCTTGTCACGGTCCACCGGGGAGCTGTTTTTT	CASSLSRSTGELFF
-	-	TRBJ2-1	TRBV15	TGTGCCACCAGCAGAGTACAGAGTTACAATGAGCAGTTCTTC	CATSRVQSYNEQFF
-	-	TRBJ2-7	TRBV15	TGTGCCACCAGCAGAGATCGGGGTAGTTACTACGAGCAGTACTTC	CATSRDRGSYYEQYF
-	-	TRBJ1-6	TRBV19	TGTGCCAGTAGGCCGCTTCAGGGGCCAAATTCACCCCTCCACTTT	CASRPLQGPNSPLHF
-	-	TRBJ1-5	TRBV6-5	TGTGCCAGCAGAACAGGACGGTATAGCAATCAGCCCCAGCATTTT	CASRTGRYSNQPQHF
-	-	TRBJ2-7	TRBV6-6	TGTGCCAGCAGTTACTCTCTCGGAGAATACGAGCAGTACTTC	CASSYSLGEYEQYF
TRBD2	-	TRBJ2-7	TRBV5-8	TGTGCCAGCAGCCGCGCACCGGCTAGCGGGGAGACCTACGAGCAGTACTTC	CASSRAPASGETYEQYF
-	once	TRBJ1-4	TRBV20-1	TGCAGTGCTAGAGTAGGGGAAAAACTGTTTTTT	CSARVGEKLFF
-	-	TRBJ2-7	TRBV6-4	TGTGCCAGCAGTGCCCCGGGACTCCGAGTGGGCGAGCAGTACTTC	CASSAPGLRVGEQYF
TRBD1	-	TRBJ1-2	TRBV6-5	TGTGCCAGCAGTTCCGGGACAGGGAGTGGCTACACCTTC	CASSSGTGSGYTF
TRBD2	-	TRBJ2-3	TRBV7-2	TGTGCCAGCAGCTCACTAGCGGATACGCAGTATTTT	CASSSLADTQYF
-	-	TRBJ2-7	TRBV7-9	TGTGCCAGCAGCTTAGGGGGTGGAGTGACCTACGAGCAGTACTTC	CASSLGGGVTYEQYF
TRBD1	-	TRBJ1-5	TRBV19	TGTGCCAGTAGTAATACAGGGGTAAACCAGCCCCAGCATTTT	CASSNTGVNQPQHF
TRBD1	-	TRBJ1-2	TRBV19	TGTGCCAGTAGTTTCAGGGGGCGCGGGAACTATGGCTACACCTTC	CASSFRGRGNYGYTF
-	-	TRBJ1-2	TRBV18	TGTGCCAGCTCACCAGGGCCAGGGACCTATGGCTACACCTTC	CASSPGPGTYGYTF
-	-	TRBJ2-1	TRBV19	TGTGCCAGTAGTATCGACACCTACAATGAGCAGTTCTTC	CASSIDTYNEQFF
-	-	TRBJ1-1	TRBV7-2	TGTGCCAGCAGCCCAAGGGGGGGCCCCACTGAAGCTTTCTTT	CASSPRGGPTEAFF
-	once	TRBJ2-2	TRBV5-1	TGCGCCAGCACAGGGGTATGGGCATCGACCGGGGAGCTGTTTTTT	CASTGVWASTGELFF
TRBD1	-	TRBJ2-7	TRBV14	TGTGCCAGCAGCCCACCCGGGACAGGACCCTACGAGCAGTACTTC	CASSPPGTGPYEQYF
TRBD1	once	TRBJ2-7	TRBV6-1	TGTGCCAGCAGAACTGACGGGCAGGGGGCCTACGAGCAGTACTTC	CASRTDGQGAYEQYF
-	-	TRBJ1-5	TRBV5-6	TGTGCCAGCAGCGAGGGACATAGCAATCAGCCCCAGCATTTT	CASSEGHSNQPQHF
-	-	TRBJ2-1	TRBV7-2	TGTGCCAGCAGCTCCTTCCGGGACATCACCTACAATGAGCAGTTCTTC	CASSSFRDITYNEQFF
TRBD1	once	TRBJ1-2	TRBV5-1	TGCGCCAGCAGCCCTGGGACAGGGCCGAGGTATGGCTACACCTTC	CASSPGTGPRYGYTF
TRBD1	once	TRBJ2-5	TRBV5-6	TGTGCCAGCAGCTCGACAGGGACCCAAGAGACCCAGTACTTC	CASSSTGTQETQYF
-	-	TRBJ2-7	TRBV7-2	TGTGCCAGCAGCTTACGGTCGGGACACCCCGACGAGCAGTACTTC	CASSLRSGHPDEQYF
-	-	TRBJ2-2	TRBV19	TGTGCCAGTAGTCGTAAGGGGGTATCGAACACCGGGGAGCTGTTTTTT	CASSRKGVSNTGELFF
TRBD1	-	TRBJ2-7	TRBV11-2	TGTGCCAGCAGCTCGGGACAGGGCTACGAGCAGTACTTC	CASSSGQGYEQYF
-	-	TRBJ2-2	TRBV28	TGTGCCAGCGGACTACAGGGTAACACCGGGGAGCTGTTTTTT	CASGLQGNTGELFF
-	few	TRBJ1-4	TRBV7-8	TGTGCCAGCAGCTCCCTGGGTCTCGAAAAACTGTTTTTT	CASSSLGLEKLFF
-	few	TRBJ1-6	TRBV28	TGTGCCAGCAGTTTAGCGGTTGACGCCCTAGGGTCACCCCTCCACTTT	CASSLAVDALGSPLHF
-	-	TRBJ2-7	TRBV6-1	TGTGCCAGCAGTGGGTGGGACGGCTCTGGGGACTTC	CASSGWDGSGDF
TRBD2	-	TRBJ2-3	TRBV15	TGTGCCACCAGCAGAGAACTAGCGATTAGCACAGATACGCAGTATTTT	CATSRELAISTDTQYF
TRBD1	-	TRBJ2-7	TRBV15	TGTGCCACCAGCAACAGGGGGCTTTCCTACGAGCAGTACTTC	CATSNRGLSYEQYF
-	-	TRBJ2-7	TRBV11-2	TGTGCCAGCAGCCGCACACAGGATACCTACGAGCAGTACTTC	CASSRTQDTYEQYF
-	-	TRBJ1-1	TRBV5-1	TGCGCCAGCAGCGACAGGCGATCTAACACTGAAGCTTTCTTT	CASSDRRSNTEAFF
TRBD1	-	TRBJ2-7	TRBV19	TGTGCCAGTAGTCTCCGGGACAGACACTACGAGCAGTACTTC	CASSLRDRHYEQYF
TRBD1	once	TRBJ2-3	TRBV27	TGTGCCAGCAGTTTTCAACAGGGGATTGGCACAGATACGCAGTATTTT	CASSFQQGIGTDTQYF
-	-	TRBJ2-1	TRBV6-5	TGTGCCAGCAGTTATTTAGGACCCAGCACCAATGAGCAGTTCTTC	CASSYLGPSTNEQFF
-	-	TRBJ1-2	TRBV20-1	TGCAGTCGGCGGGAGGGGACCGGCTACACCTTC	CSRREGTGYTF
TRBD2	-	TRBJ2-7	TRBV19	TGTGCCAGTAGTATCACTAGCGGGGGGCTTTACCCCTACGAGCAGTACTTC	CASSITSGGLYPYEQYF
TRBD1	-	TRBJ1-1	TRBV6-5	TGTGCCAGCAGTTACCACGGACAGGGGCGTACTGAAGCTTTCTTT	CASSYHGQGRTEAFF
-	-	TRBJ2-5	TRBV4-3	TGCGCCAGCAGCCAGGGGAGGGGGTTCTCCCAAGAGACCCAGTACTTC	CASSQGRGFSQETQYF
-	few	TRBJ1-1	TRBV11-2	TGTGCCAGCAGCTTGTGGGTAGGGATGAACACTGAAGCTTTCTTT	CASSLWVGMNTEAFF
-	once	TRBJ1-1	TRBV5-6	TGTGCCAGCAGCTCCCACCGGGAGTACACTGAAGCTTTCTTT	CASSSHREYTEAFF
-	-	TRBJ2-5	TRBV23-1	TGCGCCAGCACAAAAGAGCCCGGGGAGACCCAGTACTTC	CASTKEPGETQYF
TRBD2	-	TRBJ2-2	TRBV5-1	TGCGCCAGCAGCCTAACTAGCGGGGGTGGCACCGGGGAGCTGTTTTTT	CASSLTSGGGTGELFF
-	once	TRBJ1-2	TRBV6-1	TGTGCCAGCAGTGAAAGAGGAAGGGATGGCTACACCTTC	CASSERGRDGYTF
-	-	TRBJ1-3	TRBV7-7	TGTGCTAGCAGCTTAGCGGAGGGCTCTGGAAACACCATATATTTT	CASSLAEGSGNTIYF
TRBD1	-	TRBJ1-2	TRBV29-1	TGCAGCGTCGAACAGGGGGCCAACTATGGCTACACCTTC	CSVEQGANYGYTF
TRBD1	-	TRBJ1-2	TRBV19	TGTGCCAGTAAAGGACAGGTCCACCAATCAAACTATGGCTACACCTTC	CASKGQVHQSNYGYTF
-	-	TRBJ1-2	TRBV5-8	TGTGCCAGCAGCAACACCGTGGGGGGCTATGGCTACACCTTC	CASSNTVGGYGYTF
TRBD2	-	TRBJ2-3	TRBV19	TGTGCCAGTAGTCCCGCCGGGCGGGGGGACACAGATACGCAGTATTTT	CASSPAGRGDTDTQYF
-	-	TRBJ2-7	TRBV7-2	TGTGCCAGCAGCTTAGAATCGGGGGACGGCTACGAGCAGTACTTC	CASSLESGDGYEQYF
TRBD1	-	TRBJ1-2	TRBV2	TGTGCCAGCAAAAGCTGGGACAGTACCTATGGCTACACCTTC	CASKSWDSTYGYTF
-	-	TRBJ2-5	TRBV5-4	TGTGCCAGCAGCTTGGTGGGGTTGGAGACCCAGTACTTC	CASSLVGLETQYF
-	-	TRBJ1-6	TRBV9	TGTGCCAGCAGCGTAGGGTGGAGTAATTCACCCCTCCACTTT	CASSVGWSNSPLHF